Listed here are 23 T cell receptor beta chains from one sample, sequenced in a study of cytomegalovirus exposure and HLA in healthy donors. A multiplex PCR was run with 60 Vbeta primers and 13 Jbeta primers. Here immunoSEQ multiplex PCR was the method, and the copy in TCRdb shows in-frame clones only, minus some. The table includes approximately 150,000 clones, about 68% detected once. The sequencing input was PBMCs. The origin of the receptors is a female donor in good health and CMV-seronegative.

The genes are TRBV7-2 and TRBJ2-1; 8 bases are shared with TRBD1. Trimming at V came to 5 bases and at J to 1 base, leaving 4 bases not matched to a gene. This CDR3 comprises 15 residues. Germline CDR1 is SGHTA and CDR2 is FQGNSA. CDR3 sequence: CASSRDRGSYNEQFF. The CDR3 DNA reads TGTGCCAGCAGCCGAGACAGGGGATCCTACAATGAGCAGTTCTTC.

The chain carries TRBV5-1 and TRBJ2-2; 9 bases are a match to TRBD2. The V segment lost 7 bases and the J segment 0 bases; nucleotides outside the gene matches: 7. This CDR3 spans 16 amino acids. Per the germline V gene, CDR1 is SGHRS and CDR2 is YFSETQ. CDR3 DNA sequence: TGCGCCAGCGGATTTAGCGGGAGACCGAACACCGGGGAGCTGTTTTTT. Translation: CASGFSGRPNTGELFF.

The chain joins TRBV28 to TRBJ1-5; 8 positions match TRBD1. Germline V lookup: CDR1 MDHEN, CDR2 SYDVKM. The CDR3 spans 14 residues. The junction had 2 bases not matched to a gene; V was cut back by 5 bases and J by 2 bases. Here the CDR3 DNA reads TGTGCCAGCAGTGTGGGACAGGGCAATCAGCCCCAGCATTTT. This gives the protein CASSVGQGNQPQHF.

The chain has TRBV2 and TRBJ1-5; 10 bases fit TRBD1. There are 15 residues in the CDR3. The V segment lost 6 bases and the J segment 6 bases; nucleotides outside the gene matches: 8. Germline assignment: CDR1 SNHLY and CDR2 FYNNEI. The CDR3: CASSPGTGESQPQHF. In DNA, the CDR3 is TGTGCCAGCAGCCCCGGGACAGGGGAGAGTCAGCCCCAGCATTTT.

This chain links TRBV19 with TRBJ1-2; the D gene is possibly TRBD1 (5 bases). The germline V gene encodes CDR1 LNHDA and CDR2 SQIVND (reference sequence). The length of the CDR3 is 15 residues. Trimming pared 9 bases from V and 2 bases from J, leaving 19 bases between. CDR3 loop: CASRQISSGNYGYTF. Here the CDR3 DNA reads TGTGCCAGCCGACAAATTTCTTCAGGGAACTATGGCTACACCTTC. Combining the CDR3 with reference TRBV19 and TRBJ1-2 gives the whole variable domain DGGITQSPKYLFRKEGQNVTLSCEQNLNHDAMYWYRQDPGQGLRLIYYSQIVNDFQKGDIAEGYSVSREKKESFPLTVTSAQKNPTAFYLCASRQISSGNYGYTFGSGTRLTVV.

The chain is built from TRBV6-6 and TRBJ1-4; 8 bases map to TRBD1. Germline CDR1 MNHNY, CDR2 SVGAGI (reference sequence). J gave up 2 bases and V 4 bases, and 3 bases lay outside the gene matches. The CDR3 is 15 residues long. For the CDR3, the DNA is TGTGCCAGCAGTTCCCGGACAGGGACTAATGAAAAACTGTTTTTT. Residues: CASSSRTGTNEKLFF.

The chain uses TRBV5-1 and TRBJ2-5; 7 nucleotides match TRBD2. CDR3 length: 14 amino acids. Germline assignment: CDR1 SGHRS and CDR2 YFSETQ. Losses at the gene ends were 0 bases for V and 11 bases for J; bases not matched to a gene: 10. As DNA, the CDR3 is TGCGCCAGCAGCTTGGGCGGGAGCGGTTCAGAGCAGTACTTC. It is translated as CASSLGGSGSEQYF.

This clone showed up just a few times. This chain joins TRBV19 and TRBJ1-3; the D gene is possibly TRBD1 (5 bases). This CDR3 spans 14 amino acids. Germline V gene sequence: CDR1 LNHDA, CDR2 SQIVND (reference sequence). The V gene lost 6 bases and the J gene lost 0 bases, with 9 bases spanning the gap. CDR3 in DNA: TGTGCCAGTAGCCGACAGCACTCTGGAAACACCATATATTTT. Amino acids: CASSRQHSGNTIYF.

V gene TRBV4-1 combines with J gene TRBJ1-3; no clear D. V lost 4 bases and J 5 bases, leaving 12 bases between the germline ends. The CDR3 spans 14 residues. In germline, CDR1 is MGHRA, CDR2 YSYEKL. The CDR3: CASSPEAGRNTIYF. CDR3 DNA: TGCGCCAGCAGCCCGGAGGCAGGTAGAAACACCATATATTTT.

The genes are TRBV27 and TRBJ2-5, with D possibly TRBD1 on 5 matching bases. Germline V gene lookup returns CDR1 MNHEY and CDR2 SMNVEV (reference sequence). V dropped 5 bases and J dropped 4 bases, with 14 bases sitting between them. There are 14 residues in the CDR3. Here the CDR3 reads CASSANRWIETQYF. CDR3 sequence (DNA): TGTGCCAGCAGTGCAAACAGGTGGATAGAGACCCAGTACTTC.

V is TRBV28 and J is TRBJ1-5, with 12 bases aligning to TRBD1. The trim removed 2 bases at V and 4 bases at J, leaving 9 bases unmatched. The germline V gene encodes CDR1 MDHEN and CDR2 SYDVKM. This CDR3 spans 18 amino acids. CDR3 loop: CASSLLRDRGLGNQPQHF. DNA of the CDR3: TGTGCCAGCAGTTTACTACGGGACAGGGGGCTGGGGAATCAGCCCCAGCATTTT.

This rearrangement joins TRBV9 to TRBJ2-1; perhaps TRBD2 as D (6 bases). V was clipped by 1 base and J by 7 bases, with 12 bases between them. Germline CDR1 reads SGDLS; CDR2 reads YYNGEE. The CDR3 length is 14 residues. The CDR3 sequence is CASSVQDGGNEQFF. The CDR3 coding sequence is TGTGCCAGCAGCGTACAGGACGGAGGGAATGAGCAGTTCTTC.

This clone is medium-sized by share. This chain uses TRBV4-3 with TRBJ2-1; the D gene is possibly TRBD2 (6 bases). CDR3 length: 16 amino acids. V was trimmed by 1 base and J by 8 bases, leaving 18 bases between them. Germline values: CDR1 LGHNA, CDR2 YSLEER. The CDR3 sequence is CASSQAAGNSIYEQFF. The CDR3 region has the DNA TGCGCCAGCAGCCAAGCGGCGGGAAACTCTATCTATGAGCAGTTCTTC.

V is TRBV5-1 and J is TRBJ1-1; a possible D gene is TRBD1 (6 bases). The CDR3 spans 13 residues. Between the trimmed V and J ends, which lost 2 bases and 4 bases, there was a span of 9 bases. CDR1 SGHRS and CDR2 YFSETQ come from the germline V gene. The DNA of the CDR3 is TGCGCCAGCAGCTTAAACAGGGCCACTGAAGCTTTCTTT. Protein sequence: CASSLNRATEAFF.

The chain uses TRBV29-1 and TRBJ1-2, with D maybe TRBD1 (5 bases). The CDR3 is made up of 13 amino acids. Germline assignment: CDR1 SQVTM and CDR2 ANQGSEA. Trimming pared 4 bases from V and 3 bases from J, leaving 12 bases between. CDR3 protein: CSVAPRQHYGYTF. CDR3 nucleotides: TGCAGCGTTGCCCCCCGACAGCACTATGGCTACACCTTC. Full variable domain (missing parts from reference TRBV29-1 and TRBJ1-2): SAVISQKPSRDICQRGTSLTIQCQVDSQVTMMFWYRQQPGQSLTLIATANQGSEATYESGFVIDKFPISRPNLTFSTLTVSNMSPEDSSIYLCSVAPRQHYGYTFGSGTRLTVV.

The V and J genes are TRBV29-1 and TRBJ2-1; TRBD2 matches 9 bases. This CDR3 has 17 amino acids. The junction had 15 bases not matched to a gene; V was cut back by 3 bases and J by 6 bases. Germline-derived CDR1 and CDR2 are SQVTM and ANQGSEA. Written as DNA, the CDR3 is TGCAGCGTTGATAGTTGGTATGGCGGGAGGGCGTCCAATGAGCAGTTCTTC. Amino acids: CSVDSWYGGRASNEQFF.

The V and J genes are TRBV4-1 and TRBJ1-5, with 10 bases aligning to TRBD1. Trimming at V came to 3 bases and at J to 4 bases, leaving 3 bases not matched to a gene. Germline V lookup: CDR1 MGHRA, CDR2 YSYEKL. The CDR3 spans 15 residues. The CDR3 loop reads CASSHRQGANQPQHF. Written as DNA, the CDR3 is TGCGCCAGCAGCCACAGACAGGGGGCAAATCAGCCCCAGCATTTT.

This clone was counted between two and nine times. CDR3 loop: CASSMTPNTGELFF. CDR3 nucleotides: TGTGCCAGCAGTATGACACCGAACACCGGGGAGCTGTTTTTT. The J gene is TRBJ2-2, the V gene TRBV27; no clear D. This CDR3 comprises 14 residues. The ends were cut back, 5 bases at V and 0 bases at J, with 7 bases in the middle. CDR1 and CDR2 (germline): MNHEY, SMNVEV (reference sequence).

This chain joins TRBV27 and TRBJ2-7; D is possibly TRBD1 (6 bases). CDR3 size: 13 residues. Germline CDR1 is MNHEY and CDR2 is SMNVEV (reference sequence). V was pared by 4 bases and J by 4 bases, with 11 bases between. The CDR3 reads CASSSDQGYEQYF. CDR3 in DNA: TGTGCCAGCAGTTCTGATCAGGGGTACGAGCAGTACTTC.

The chain is built from TRBV14 and TRBJ2-5; TRBD1 matches at 7 bases. CDR3 size: 16 residues. Losses at the gene ends were 8 bases for V and 5 bases for J; bases not matched to a gene: 17. Germline-derived CDR1 and CDR2 are SGHDN and FVKESK. DNA for the CDR3: TGTGCCAGCGGCCCGACAGGGTATGAGGTTGTGGAGACCCAGTACTTC. It encodes CASGPTGYEVVETQYF.

The chain has TRBV9 and TRBJ2-1, with 14 positions matching TRBD2. Trimming cost V 7 bases and J 3 bases; bases outside gene matches: 12. The CDR3 runs to 18 residues. The germline CDR1 and CDR2 sequences are SGDLS and YYNGEE. CDR3 nucleotides: TGTGCCAGCGGGGGTGGACTAGCGGGGGGTGGGGGCTACAATGAGCAGTTCTTC. Residues: CASGGGLAGGGGYNEQFF.

The chain couples TRBV5-3 to TRBJ2-2; TRBD1 matches 8 bases. TRBV5-3 is identified as an open reading frame with a role that is uncertain. The trim removed 0 bases at V and 7 bases at J, leaving 14 bases unmatched. The CDR3 runs 18 residues. In DNA form, the CDR3 reads TGTGCCAGAAGCTTGGGGTCCGTCAGGGGGCCTAATGGCGGGGAGCTGTTTTTT. This gives the protein CARSLGSVRGPNGGELFF.

The chain recombines TRBV4-3 with TRBJ1-4, with 8 bases matching TRBD1. Germline CDR1 and CDR2: LGHNA and YSLEER. V trimming: 0 bases; J trimming: 5 bases; junction bases outside the gene matches: 5. The CDR3 spans 16 residues. As DNA, the CDR3 is TGCGCCAGCAGCCAAGATCGGGACAGGAGGAATGAAAAACTGTTTTTT. Its translation: CASSQDRDRRNEKLFF.